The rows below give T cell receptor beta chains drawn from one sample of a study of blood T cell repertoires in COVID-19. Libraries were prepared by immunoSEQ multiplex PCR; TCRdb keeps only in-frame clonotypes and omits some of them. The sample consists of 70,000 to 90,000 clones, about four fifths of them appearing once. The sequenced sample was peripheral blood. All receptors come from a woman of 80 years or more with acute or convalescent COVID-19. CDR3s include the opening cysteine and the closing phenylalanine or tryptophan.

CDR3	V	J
CASSLAGGFGNTIYF	TRBV11-2	TRBJ1-3
CATSQGGYGYTF	TRBV28	TRBJ1-2
CASSHGGLAANTGELFF	TRBV4-2	TRBJ2-2
CASSRETGTETQYF	TRBV5-1	TRBJ2-5
CASSVPGGNYGYTF	TRBV5-6	TRBJ1-2
CASSPLTSYEQYF	TRBV7-6	TRBJ2-7
CATSRDPATGVNQPQHF	TRBV15	TRBJ1-5
CASSLDFNYGYTF	TRBV18	TRBJ1-2
CASSAGLAEFNTGELFF	TRBV6-1	TRBJ2-2
CAISDLTGEMNTEAFF	TRBV10-3	TRBJ1-1
CASSNGTGGIDTQYF	TRBV21-1	TRBJ2-3
CASSYPRDRVTYGYTF	TRBV6-5	TRBJ1-2
CASSQAGGSSYEQYF	TRBV14	TRBJ2-7
CASAWTGGYEQYF	TRBV28	TRBJ2-7
CASGLGGVTEAFF	TRBV28	TRBJ1-1
CASSEAARVTGANVLTF	TRBV6-1	TRBJ2-6
CASRGLAGPEAPYF	TRBV6-5	TRBJ2-5
CASRDGSRNQPQHF	TRBV28	TRBJ1-5
CASSYAGVNYGYTF	TRBV6-5	TRBJ1-2
CASSMWFRGQGAYEQYF	TRBV19	TRBJ2-7
CASSARQGPGYEQYF	TRBV6-4	TRBJ2-7
CASSLRASGNSNEQFF	TRBV5-4	TRBJ2-1
CASSLVSGSGGTGELFF	TRBV5-5	TRBJ2-2
CASSVPTGSNSPLHF	TRBV25-1	TRBJ1-6
CASSLGLGTDTQYF	TRBV5-1	TRBJ2-3
CASSGPGTFNEKLFF	TRBV5-1	TRBJ1-4
CATSEGQNYNEQFF	TRBV24-1	TRBJ2-1
CASSLNGLGEQFF	TRBV5-1	TRBJ2-1
CASSRDSLNTEAFF	TRBV5-1	TRBJ1-1
CASSSIAPDTQYF	TRBV11-2	TRBJ2-3
CASSGTTNEKLFF	TRBV7-9	TRBJ1-4
CASSLAPSGLSGNTIYF	TRBV5-1	TRBJ1-3
CASSLQETQYF	TRBV2	TRBJ2-5
CASSQAPAGPSYNEQFF	TRBV14	TRBJ2-1
CASTRGPSSYEQYF	TRBV28	TRBJ2-7
CASSEQKNTEAFF	TRBV6-1	TRBJ1-1
CASSQGTPSAYEQYF	TRBV19	TRBJ2-7
CASSPGRRDGANYGYTF	TRBV11-2	TRBJ1-2
CASSPRVQGYGYTF	TRBV27	TRBJ1-2
CASSYRTGGHNEQFF	TRBV6-5	TRBJ2-1
CASSQGTSGTDTQYF	TRBV3-1/TRBV3-2	TRBJ2-3
CASSEETGTFYEQYF	TRBV6-1	TRBJ2-7
CASSGVDSPLHF	TRBV2	TRBJ1-6
CASSESQTFEAFF	TRBV10-2	TRBJ1-1
CASSLALITGTIGHTIYF	TRBV11-2	TRBJ1-3
CASSQEGSGLETQYF	TRBV4-1	TRBJ2-5
CASSYGTGEETQYF	TRBV6-5	TRBJ2-5
CASSETGTGVTGELFF	TRBV2	TRBJ2-2
CSVGGGTGNEQYF	TRBV29-1	TRBJ2-7